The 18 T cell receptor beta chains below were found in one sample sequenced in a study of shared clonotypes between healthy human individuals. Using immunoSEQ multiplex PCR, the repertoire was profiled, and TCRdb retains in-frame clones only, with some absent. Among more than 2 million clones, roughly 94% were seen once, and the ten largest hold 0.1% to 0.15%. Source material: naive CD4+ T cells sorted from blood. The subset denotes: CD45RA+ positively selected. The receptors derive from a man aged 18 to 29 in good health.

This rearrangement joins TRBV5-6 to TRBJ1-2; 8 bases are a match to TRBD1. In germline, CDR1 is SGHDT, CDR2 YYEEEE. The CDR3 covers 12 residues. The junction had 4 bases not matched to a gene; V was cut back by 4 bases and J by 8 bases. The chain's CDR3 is CASSQGAQGYTF. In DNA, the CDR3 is TGTGCCAGCAGCCAGGGGGCTCAGGGCTACACCTTC.

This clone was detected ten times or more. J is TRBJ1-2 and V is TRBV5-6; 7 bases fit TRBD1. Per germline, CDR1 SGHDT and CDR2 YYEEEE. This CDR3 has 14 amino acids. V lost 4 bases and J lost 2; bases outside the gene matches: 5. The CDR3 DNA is TGTGCCAGCAGCCAGGGGGATTTAAACTATGGCTACACCTTC. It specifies CASSQGDLNYGYTF.

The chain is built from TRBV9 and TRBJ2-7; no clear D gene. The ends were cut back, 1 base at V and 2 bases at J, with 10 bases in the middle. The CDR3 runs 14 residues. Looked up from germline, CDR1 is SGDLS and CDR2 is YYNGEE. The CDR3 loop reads CASSVNVNTYEQYF. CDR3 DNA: TGTGCCAGCAGCGTAAATGTCAACACCTACGAGCAGTACTTC.

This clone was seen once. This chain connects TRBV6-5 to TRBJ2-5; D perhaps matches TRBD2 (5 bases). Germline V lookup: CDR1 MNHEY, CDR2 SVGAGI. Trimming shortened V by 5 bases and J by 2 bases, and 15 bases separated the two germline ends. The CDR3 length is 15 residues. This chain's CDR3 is CASSPALAPQETQYF. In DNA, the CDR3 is TGTGCCAGCAGTCCCGCGTTAGCGCCACAAGAGACCCAGTACTTC.

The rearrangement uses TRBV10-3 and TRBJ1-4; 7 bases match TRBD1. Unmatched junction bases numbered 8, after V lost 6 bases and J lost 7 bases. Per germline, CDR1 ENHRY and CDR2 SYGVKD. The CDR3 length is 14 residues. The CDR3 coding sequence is TGTGCCATCAGCGAGACAGGGTTGGCTGAAAAACTGTTTTTT. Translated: CAISETGLAEKLFF.

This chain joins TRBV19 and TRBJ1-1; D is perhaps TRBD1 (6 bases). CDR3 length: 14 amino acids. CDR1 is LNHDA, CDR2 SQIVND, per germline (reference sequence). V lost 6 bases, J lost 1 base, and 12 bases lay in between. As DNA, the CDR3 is TGTGCCAGTAGGAGGAAGACAGGGAACACTGAAGCTTTCTTT. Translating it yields CASRRKTGNTEAFF.

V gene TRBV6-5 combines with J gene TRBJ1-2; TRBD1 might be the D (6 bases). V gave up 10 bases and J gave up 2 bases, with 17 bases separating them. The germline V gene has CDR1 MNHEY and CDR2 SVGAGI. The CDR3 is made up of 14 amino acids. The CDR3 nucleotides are TGTGCCACCCACAGGGCCAGTACAAACTATGGCTACACCTTC. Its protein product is CATHRASTNYGYTF.

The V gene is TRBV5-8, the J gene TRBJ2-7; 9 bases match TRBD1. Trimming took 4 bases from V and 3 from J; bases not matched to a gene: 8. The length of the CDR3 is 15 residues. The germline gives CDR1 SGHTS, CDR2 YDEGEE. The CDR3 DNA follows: TGTGCCAGCAGCCTCGGGACAGGGAAAATCTACGAGCAGTACTTC. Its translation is CASSLGTGKIYEQYF.

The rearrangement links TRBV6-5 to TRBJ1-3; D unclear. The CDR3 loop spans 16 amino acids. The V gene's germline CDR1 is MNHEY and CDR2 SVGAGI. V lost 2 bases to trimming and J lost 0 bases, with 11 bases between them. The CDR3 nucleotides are TGTGCCAGCAGTTACGGATCAATCCTCTCTGGAAACACCATATATTTT. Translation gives CASSYGSILSGNTIYF.

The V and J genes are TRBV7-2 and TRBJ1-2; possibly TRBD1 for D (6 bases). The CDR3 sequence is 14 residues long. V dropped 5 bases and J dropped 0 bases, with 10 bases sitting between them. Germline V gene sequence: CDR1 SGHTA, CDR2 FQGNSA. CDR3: CASSRTETNYGYTF. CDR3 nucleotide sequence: TGTGCCAGCAGCCGGACAGAGACTAACTATGGCTACACCTTC.

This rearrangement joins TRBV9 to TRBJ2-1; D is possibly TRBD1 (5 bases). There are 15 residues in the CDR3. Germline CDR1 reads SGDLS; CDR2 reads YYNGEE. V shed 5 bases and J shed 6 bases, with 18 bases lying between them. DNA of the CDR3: TGTGCCAGCAGGTCACAGCCGCAGGGCGGCAATGAGCAGTTCTTC. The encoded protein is CASRSQPQGGNEQFF.

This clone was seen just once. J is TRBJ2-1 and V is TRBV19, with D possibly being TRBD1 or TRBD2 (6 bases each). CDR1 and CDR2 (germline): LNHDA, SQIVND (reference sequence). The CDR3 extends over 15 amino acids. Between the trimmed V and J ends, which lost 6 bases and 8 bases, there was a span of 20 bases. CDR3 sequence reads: CASRSPGASFYEQFF. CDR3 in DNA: TGTGCCAGTAGATCCCCGGGGGCTAGCTTCTATGAGCAGTTCTTC.

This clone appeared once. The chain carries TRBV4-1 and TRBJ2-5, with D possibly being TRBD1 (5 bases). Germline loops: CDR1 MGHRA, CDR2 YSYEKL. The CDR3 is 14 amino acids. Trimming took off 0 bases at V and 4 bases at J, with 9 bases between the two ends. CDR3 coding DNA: TGCGCCAGCAGCCAAGATCCAGGGTCAGAGACCCAGTACTTC. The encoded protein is CASSQDPGSETQYF.

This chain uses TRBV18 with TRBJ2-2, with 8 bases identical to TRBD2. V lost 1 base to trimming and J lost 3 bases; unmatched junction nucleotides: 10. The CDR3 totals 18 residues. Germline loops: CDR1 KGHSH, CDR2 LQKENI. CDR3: CASSPRTGGPPDTGELFF. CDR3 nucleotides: TGTGCCAGCTCACCACGAACGGGAGGGCCGCCGGACACCGGGGAGCTGTTTTTT.

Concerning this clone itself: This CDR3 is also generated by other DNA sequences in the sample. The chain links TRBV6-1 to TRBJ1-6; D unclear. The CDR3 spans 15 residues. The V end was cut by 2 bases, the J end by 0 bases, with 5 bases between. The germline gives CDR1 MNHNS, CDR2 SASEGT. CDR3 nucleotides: TGTGCCAGCAGTGAACTTAGCTCCTATAATTCACCCCTCCACTTT. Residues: CASSELSSYNSPLHF.

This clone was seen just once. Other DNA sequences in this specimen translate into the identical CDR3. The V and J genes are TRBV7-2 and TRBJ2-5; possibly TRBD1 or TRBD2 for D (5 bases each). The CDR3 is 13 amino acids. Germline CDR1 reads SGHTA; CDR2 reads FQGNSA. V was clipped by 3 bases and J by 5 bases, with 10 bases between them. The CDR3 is CASSLGRAETQYF. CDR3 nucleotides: TGTGCCAGCAGCTTGGGACGCGCGGAGACCCAGTACTTC.

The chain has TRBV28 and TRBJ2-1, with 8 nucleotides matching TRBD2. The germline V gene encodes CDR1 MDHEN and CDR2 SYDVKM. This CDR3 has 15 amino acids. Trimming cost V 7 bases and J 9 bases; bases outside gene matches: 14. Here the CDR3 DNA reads TGTGCCAGCATCTCGGGGCTAGCGGGCCCCAGTGAGCAGTTCTTC. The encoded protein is CASISGLAGPSEQFF.

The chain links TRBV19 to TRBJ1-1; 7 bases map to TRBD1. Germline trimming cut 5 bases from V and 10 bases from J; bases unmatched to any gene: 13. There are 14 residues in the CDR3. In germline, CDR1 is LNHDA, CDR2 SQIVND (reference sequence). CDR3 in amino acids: CASSEKTGFGGAFF. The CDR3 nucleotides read TGTGCCAGTAGTGAGAAGACAGGGTTCGGTGGAGCTTTCTTT. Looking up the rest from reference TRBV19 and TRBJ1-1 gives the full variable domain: DGGITQSPKYLFRKEGQNVTLSCEQNLNHDAMYWYRQDPGQGLRLIYYSQIVNDFQKGDIAEGYSVSREKKESFPLTVTSAQKNPTAFYLCASSEKTGFGGAFFGQGTRLTVV.